The next 13 T cell receptor beta chains were all read from a single sample in a study of blood T cell repertoires in COVID-19. Measured with immunoSEQ multiplex PCR; TCRdb has only the in-frame clones, and not every one. Among under 200,000 clones, over 80% were seen once, and the ten largest hold about 10%. The source material was peripheral blood. The origin of the receptors is a woman aged 80 or over with active or convalescent COVID-19.

V and J are TRBV23-1 and TRBJ1-2; D possibly corresponds to TRBD1 (5 bases). TRBV23-1 is treated as an ORF (open reading frame) with a function not yet certain. The CDR3 has 15 residues. V was shortened by 2 bases and J by 0 bases, with 10 bases between the two germline ends. CDR3: CASSQGQVTNYGYTF. CDR3 DNA: TGCGCCAGCAGTCAAGGACAAGTTACTAACTATGGCTACACCTTC.

The chain combines TRBV12-5 with TRBJ2-2; maybe TRBD2 (6 bases). The CDR3 contains 15 residues. From germline, CDR1 is LGHNT and CDR2 FRNRAP. Trimming took off 6 bases at V and 5 bases at J, with 16 bases between the two ends. The CDR3 coding sequence is TGTGCTAGTGGGGCGGCGGGACTCTTAACCGGGGAGCTGTTTTTT. Protein: CASGAAGLLTGELFF.

The chain carries TRBV11-2 and TRBJ2-1; 11 nucleotides line up with TRBD1. The V segment lost 5 bases and the J segment 8 bases; nucleotides outside the gene matches: 8. Germline values: CDR1 SGHAT, CDR2 FQNNGV. CDR3 size: 15 residues. The DNA of the CDR3 is TGTGCCAGCAGCCTCGGACAGGGGGCTGGGTATGAGCAGTTCTTC. Translating gives CASSLGQGAGYEQFF.

The chain recombines TRBV6-6 with TRBJ2-1; the D is unclear. This CDR3 has 16 residues. V dropped 0 bases and J dropped 4 bases, with 13 bases sitting between them. CDR1 and CDR2 from the germline V gene are MNHNY and SVGAGI (reference sequence). Here the CDR3 reads CASSYSRPPAYNEQFF. As DNA, the CDR3 is TGTGCCAGCAGTTACTCGCGGCCCCCGGCATACAATGAGCAGTTCTTC.

The J gene is TRBJ1-2, the V gene TRBV5-8; 7 bases are shared with TRBD1. Germline assignment: CDR1 SGHTS and CDR2 YDEGEE. After removal of 4 bases from V and 8 bases from J, the junction contained 8 bases not matched to a gene. There are 13 residues in the CDR3. In DNA form, the CDR3 reads TGTGCCAGCAGCCTTGACAGGGAAAGCGGCTACACCTTC. Translating gives CASSLDRESGYTF.

This clone has only one observation. This chain joins TRBV18 and TRBJ1-1; D gene uncertain. The CDR3 runs 16 residues. Trimming cost V 3 bases and J 1 base, with 15 bases left between them. Germline V CDR1 and CDR2: KGHSH, LQKENI. The CDR3 bases are TGTGCCAGCTCACCCCAAGGTTCAGGCCCGAACACTGAAGCTTTCTTT. Translated, it gives CASSPQGSGPNTEAFF.

This rearrangement joins TRBV27 to TRBJ2-6, with D tentatively TRBD1 (5 bases). The CDR3 runs to 15 residues. Per germline, CDR1 MNHEY and CDR2 SMNVEV (reference sequence). The ends were cut back, 5 bases at V and 0 bases at J, with 8 bases in the middle. CDR3 coding DNA: TGTGCCAGCAGTATCAGGGCCTCTGGGGCCAACGTCCTGACTTTC. Encoded protein: CASSIRASGANVLTF.

The genes are TRBV29-1 and TRBJ1-2, with 8 nucleotides matching TRBD1. CDR1 and CDR2 (germline): SQVTM, ANQGSEA. Losses at the gene ends were 6 bases for V and 7 bases for J; bases not matched to a gene: 10. The CDR3 loop spans 13 amino acids. The CDR3 DNA follows: TGCAGCGTAAAGACAGGGGCCCGGGGTGGCTACACCTTC. The encoded protein is CSVKTGARGGYTF.

V and J are TRBV5-1 and TRBJ2-4; no definite D call. Per germline, CDR1 SGHRS and CDR2 YFSETQ. Deletions cut 5 bases from V and 1 base from J, with 10 bases between. The CDR3 spans 14 residues. CDR3 sequence (DNA): TGCGCCAGCAGTAAGCTGGAGGCCAAAAACATTCAGTACTTC. Translated: CASSKLEAKNIQYF.

The rearrangement joins TRBV14 to TRBJ1-2, with D maybe TRBD1 (5 bases). Germline CDR1 and CDR2: SGHDN and FVKESK. V gave up 1 base and J gave up 8 bases, with 11 bases separating them. The CDR3 contains 13 residues. The CDR3 here is CASSQVQGLGYTF. CDR3 DNA sequence: TGTGCCAGCAGCCAAGTCCAGGGTTTGGGCTACACCTTC.

The V gene is TRBV14, the J gene TRBJ1-1; the D gene is possibly TRBD1 (6 bases). V was cut by 3 bases and J by 7 bases, with 15 bases left in between. CDR1 and CDR2 from the germline V gene are SGHDN and FVKESK. The CDR3 loop spans 14 amino acids. CDR3 in amino acids: CASSHDRSRGEAFF. CDR3 coding DNA: TGTGCCAGCAGCCACGACAGGTCAAGGGGTGAAGCTTTCTTT.

This clone has a handful of counts. The chain recombines TRBV12-3 or TRBV12-4 with TRBJ2-2; D possibly corresponds to TRBD2 (5 bases). CDR3 length equals 13 residues. Trimming stripped 2 bases from V and 6 bases from J, with 7 bases between. CDR3 in amino acids: CASSLRRAGELFF. The CDR3 DNA reads TGTGCCAGCAGTTTAAGGCGGGCCGGGGAGCTGTTTTTT.

The V and J genes are TRBV7-9 and TRBJ1-5; TRBD1 matches 8 bases. Germline V gene sequence: CDR1 SEHNR, CDR2 FQNEAQ (reference sequence). This CDR3 contains 14 residues. V shed 5 bases and J 6 bases; nucleotides not matched to a gene: 6. CDR3 sequence reads: CASSPTGGFQPQHF. The DNA for the CDR3 is TGTGCCAGCAGCCCTACAGGGGGGTTTCAGCCCCAGCATTTT.